These T cell receptor beta chains were read from a single sample in a study of blood T cell repertoires in COVID-19. Sequencing was performed with immunoSEQ multiplex PCR; in TCRdb, only in-frame clones are kept and a portion is missing. Of under 150,000 clones listed, 75% to 90% are singletons. Material: peripheral blood. These receptors all stem from a human donor in a cohort sampled during active COVID-19. Each CDR3 is given without its conserved first and last residue. D genes are given only for firm matches.

ASSIRRGGNNEQF,NA,TRBJ2-1,TRBV19
ASSPASTSGGKRNEQF,TRBD2,TRBJ2-1,TRBV2
ASSKTSGGNPEQF,TRBD2,TRBJ2-1,TRBV6-5
ASSLSASGGDEQF,TRBD2,TRBJ2-1,TRBV28
ASSSQGNGQPQH,TRBD1,TRBJ1-5,TRBV5-5
ATGYEGTYEQY,NA,TRBJ2-7,TRBV10-3
ASGPTGNTIY,NA,TRBJ1-3,TRBV7-2
ASSSGQGGRYEQY,TRBD1,TRBJ2-7,TRBV7-6
ASSEGAGGGVTLH,TRBD1,TRBJ1-6,TRBV6-1
ASSLWGTGKNQPQH,TRBD1,TRBJ1-5,TRBV7-9
SVEALAGVDNEQF,TRBD2,TRBJ2-1,TRBV29-1
ATSRGNTEAF,NA,TRBJ1-1,TRBV24-1
SARRVNTEAF,NA,TRBJ1-1,TRBV29-1
ASSQGAGRSYNEQF,NA,TRBJ2-1,TRBV14
ASSFFPLTYEQY,NA,TRBJ2-7,TRBV27
ASRPKTGFNSPLH,NA,TRBJ1-6,TRBV23-1
ASAGVEAF,NA,TRBJ1-1,TRBV11-2
ASSPGGGDGYT,NA,TRBJ1-2,TRBV12-3/TRBV12-4
ASSPRTSGYNEQF,TRBD2,TRBJ2-1,TRBV11-2
ASSPRAREDYT,NA,TRBJ1-2,TRBV19
ASIPSTSGTGGLYEQY,TRBD1,TRBJ2-7,TRBV10-1
ATTTGSSNYGYT,NA,TRBJ1-2,TRBV28
ASSSRTGISYEQY,TRBD1,TRBJ2-7,TRBV25-1
ASTVNTEAF,NA,TRBJ1-1,TRBV2
ASSVGQGTYEQY,NA,TRBJ2-7,TRBV9
ASSAPGQDTEAF,TRBD1,TRBJ1-1,TRBV9
ATSGGHGEKLF,NA,TRBJ1-4,TRBV24-1
ASSPRVQTPGSYNSPLH,NA,TRBJ1-6,TRBV18
ASSLDRGLTETQY,TRBD1,TRBJ2-5,TRBV5-4
ASRGGGAADTQY,TRBD2,TRBJ2-3,TRBV3-1/TRBV3-2
ATSDSRTGTNTGELF,TRBD1,TRBJ2-2,TRBV24-1
ASSPGLAGYNEQF,TRBD2,TRBJ2-1,TRBV6-5
APSGQGDQPQH,TRBD1,TRBJ1-5,TRBV24-1
ASSLVASWF,NA,TRBJ2-1,TRBV7-9
ASSRGNEQF,NA,TRBJ2-1,TRBV10-1
ASSYQGGTEAF,NA,TRBJ1-1,TRBV6-6
ASSFQWNTEAF,NA,TRBJ1-1,TRBV2
ASKGGTGNQPQH,TRBD1,TRBJ1-5,TRBV19
SVDMQPLTARTDTQY,NA,TRBJ2-3,TRBV29-1
SARVGGTQY,NA,TRBJ2-3,TRBV20-1
ASEPNRVESSYEQY,NA,TRBJ2-7,TRBV25-1
ASSQGDSANYGYT,NA,TRBJ1-2,TRBV4-3